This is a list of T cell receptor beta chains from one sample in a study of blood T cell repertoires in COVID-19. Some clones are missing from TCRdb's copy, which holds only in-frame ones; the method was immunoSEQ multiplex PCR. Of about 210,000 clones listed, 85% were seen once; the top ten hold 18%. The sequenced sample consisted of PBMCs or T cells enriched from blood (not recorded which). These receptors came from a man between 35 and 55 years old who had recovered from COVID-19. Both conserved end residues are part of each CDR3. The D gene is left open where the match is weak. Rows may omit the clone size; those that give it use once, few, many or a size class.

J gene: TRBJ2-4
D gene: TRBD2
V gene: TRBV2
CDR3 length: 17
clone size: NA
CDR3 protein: CASSERLAGASKNIQYF
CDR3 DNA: TGTGCCAGCAGTGAACGGCTAGCGGGAGCTTCCAAAAACATTCAGTACTTC

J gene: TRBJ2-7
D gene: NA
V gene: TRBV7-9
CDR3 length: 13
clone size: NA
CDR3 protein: CASSLPGTYEQYF
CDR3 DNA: TGTGCCAGCAGCCTCCCGGGTACCTACGAGCAGTACTTC

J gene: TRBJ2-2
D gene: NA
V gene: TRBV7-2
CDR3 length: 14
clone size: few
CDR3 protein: CASRVTANTGELFF
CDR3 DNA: TGTGCCAGCCGCGTGACAGCGAACACCGGGGAGCTGTTTTTT

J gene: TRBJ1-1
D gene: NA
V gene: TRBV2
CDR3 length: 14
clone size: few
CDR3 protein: CASEALTHGTEAFF
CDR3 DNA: TGTGCCAGCGAGGCCCTCACTCATGGGACTGAAGCTTTCTTT

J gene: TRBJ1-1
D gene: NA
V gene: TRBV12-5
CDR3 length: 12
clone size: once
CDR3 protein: CASVSGRGGAFF
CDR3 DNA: TGTGCTAGTGTCTCAGGGAGGGGTGGAGCTTTCTTT

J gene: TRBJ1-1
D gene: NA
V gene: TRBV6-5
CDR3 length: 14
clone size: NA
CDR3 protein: CAAKKGSRDTEAFF
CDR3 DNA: TGTGCCGCCAAGAAAGGGTCGCGGGACACTGAAGCTTTCTTT

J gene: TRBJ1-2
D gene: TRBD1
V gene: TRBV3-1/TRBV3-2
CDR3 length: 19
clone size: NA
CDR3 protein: CASTPRSGAGGRPNYGYTF
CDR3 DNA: TGTGCCAGCACCCCAAGATCCGGGGCAGGGGGCCGACCCAACTATGGCTACACCTTC

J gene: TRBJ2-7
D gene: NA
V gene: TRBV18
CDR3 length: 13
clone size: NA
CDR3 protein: CASSQGQGYEQYF
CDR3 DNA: TGTGCCAGCTCTCAAGGCCAGGGATACGAGCAGTACTTC

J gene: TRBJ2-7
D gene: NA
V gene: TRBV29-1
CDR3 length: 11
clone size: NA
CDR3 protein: CSVVRGSEQYF
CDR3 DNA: TGCAGCGTTGTCAGGGGTAGCGAGCAGTACTTC

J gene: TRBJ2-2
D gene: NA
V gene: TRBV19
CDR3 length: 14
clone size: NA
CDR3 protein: CASSAGRNTGELFF
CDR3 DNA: TGTGCCAGTAGTGCGGGACGCAACACCGGGGAGCTGTTTTTT

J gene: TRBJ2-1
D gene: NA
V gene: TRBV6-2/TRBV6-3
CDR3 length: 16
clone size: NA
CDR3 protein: CASSYGTSDFYNEQFF
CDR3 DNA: TGTGCCAGCAGTTACGGTACGAGCGACTTTTACAATGAGCAGTTCTTC

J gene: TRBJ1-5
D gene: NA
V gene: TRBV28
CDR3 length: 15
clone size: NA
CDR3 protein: CASSIQGSSNQPQHF
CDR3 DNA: TGTGCCAGCAGTATACAGGGTTCTAGCAATCAGCCCCAGCATTTT

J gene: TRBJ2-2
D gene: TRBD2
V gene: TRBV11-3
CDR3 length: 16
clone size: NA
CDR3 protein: CASSLFSGRNTGELFF
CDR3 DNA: TGTGCCAGCAGCTTATTCAGCGGGAGGAACACCGGGGAGCTGTTTTTT

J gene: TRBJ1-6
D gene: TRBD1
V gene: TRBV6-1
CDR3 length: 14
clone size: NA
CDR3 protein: CASSEGTGGSPLHF
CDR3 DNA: TGTGCCAGCAGTGAGGGGACAGGGGGTTCACCCCTCCACTTT